This T cell receptor (beta chain) was sequenced during a study of response to subunit inactivated influenza vaccine. V lost 8 bases, J lost 7 bases, and 17 bases lay in between. CDR3 length: 13 residues. Germline CDR1 reads ENHRY; CDR2 reads SYGVKD. This clonotype was seen more than once but under ten times. Using its own MiXCR run on the RT-PCR reads, TCRdb lists one record per CDR3 protein. The table lists about half a million distinct CDR3 sequences, roughly 8.2% of them singletons. The specimen comprised PBMCs from blood, sampled less than 30 months after vaccination. The receptor comes from a man between 50 and 69 years old who received an inactivated influenza vaccine. J is TRBJ1-1 and V is TRBV10-3; D is possibly TRBD1 (6 bases). The CDR3 nucleotides read TGTGCCATCGGACGCCAGGGGTTTGTTGAAGCTTTCTTT. Residues: CAIGRQGFVEAFF.